This TCR beta chain was sequenced for a study of T cells in Graves' hyperthyroidism and ophthalmopathy (dated by TCRdb to 2018 to 2020). At the level of the whole study: Peripheral blood was sampled at the time of initial diagnosis, prior to any treatment. TCR V-J signatures able to tell the groups apart were searched for in a discovery cohort of 100 patients, of whom approximately 40 had Graves' ophthalmopathy and about 55 had stable Graves' hyperthyroidism. Whether ophthalmopathy could be predicted prospectively was tested in an independent validation cohort made up of 18 to 20 hyperthyroidism patients plus 17 patients who later progressed to ophthalmopathy. For training and testing, the roughly 100 patients in the discovery cohort were randomly divided in a 7:3 ratio. In addition, the study compared T-cell repertoires in thyroid tissue and in blood from roughly 6 Graves' hyperthyroidism patients. After blood sampling, hyperthyroidism patients were treated with methimazole at a starting dose of 30 mg daily, and ophthalmopathy patients were treated with high-dose intravenous methylprednisolone. The paper reports TCR Vbeta CDR3 sequencing of 140 or so peripheral blood samples: under 45 ophthalmopathy, about 75 hyperthyroidism and approximately 17 progressor patients. The paper's findings and limits, for the study overall: Most expanded thyroid clonotypes (frequency above 0.001) were also detected in blood, a finding suggesting that blood repertoires may reflect thyroid immune responses. No statistical method was used to set the sample size in advance, and investigators knew the group allocation. In validation, the model predicted progression to ophthalmopathy a median of about 6.5 months before onset, with roughly 70% sensitivity and about 72% specificity. In cross-validation, a model built on a 13 V-J signature told ophthalmopathy apart from stable hyperthyroidism with approximately 90% sensitivity and about 81% specificity, and in testing the same model reached 80%/75%.

Amplification of TCR beta CDR3 regions was carried out from RNA transcripts. The first round of RT-PCR for the TCR CDR3 was performed with the HTBI primer set and the Qiagen OneStep RT-PCR kit. The libraries were constructed in a second round of multiplex PCR and then size-selected and purified. Libraries were sequenced paired-end with 100 bp reads on an Illumina HiSeq2000. The paper's data handling went like this. SOAPnuke was used to process the raw data, with reads discarded if the reads contained adapters or uncalled bases, had a mean Phred below 15, or lacked an exact constant-primer or identifier match. High-quality paired reads were merged using COPE v1.2.5, and each unique nucleotide sequence was defined as a clonotype. MiTCR v1.1 was used to align the clonotypes against IMGT TRBV, TRBD and TRBJ reference segments. The analysis was restricted to V-J combinations with a frequency above 0.0001, which together covered 99.2% of the repertoires. The TCS score was defined as F50 (clonal expansion) divided by E x V (chaos), with BLOSUM62-based TCRdist calculated between CDR3 peptides within each V-J. Welch's t-statistics and random forest reduced 500 to 550 V-J features to 10 to 15, which were used in a naive Bayes classifier (R e1071). The public reads were quality trimmed at Q25 with fastp and then assembled into clones with MiXCR by TCRdb, keeping productive beta chains. Every CDR3 protein is listed once, alongside the most common genes and DNA of its rows. None of the V and J calls come from the authors' own analysis; TCRdb made them. The sample has some 760,000 distinct CDR3 sequences on record, less than 15% of them singletons. Roughly a tenth of the sample belongs to the ten largest clones.

A patient counted as having stable Graves' hyperthyroidism if no progression to ophthalmopathy occurred over 18 months of follow-up. Hyperthyroidism patients were newly diagnosed, had a disease duration of under 2 months, and were aged 18 to 65 years. Any patient with an uncontrolled infection, another autoimmune disease, pregnancy or lactation was excluded. Clinical symptoms, serum thyroxine and TRAb, thyroid ultrasound, and orbital computed tomography formed the basis for the diagnoses. PBMCs were isolated from 8 to 10 ml of fresh peripheral blood by Ficoll-Paque density gradient centrifugation. Total RNA was extracted using Trizol reagent, and RNA quality was assessed on an Agilent 2100 Bioanalyzer. A note on this clonotype: The specificity of this receptor is unknown. Nothing much larger sits one base from this clone, and base qualities are not available.

This clonotype was sampled from a woman aged 18 to 35 with Graves' hyperthyroidism. The sequencing sample was made of blood.

CDR3 sequence: CASSRGTMYEQYF. The DNA reads TGCGCCAGCAGTCGCGGGACTATGTACGAGCAGTACTTC. Recombination connected TRBV10-2 to TRBJ2-7; the central 7 bases match TRBD2. CDR1 and CDR2, looked up from the germline V gene, are WSHSY and SAAADI. The CDR3 runs 13 amino acids, cysteine and phenylalanine included. CDR3 DNA is the only sequence kept; it has 39 bases, read in frame from the first base. V loses 5 bases at its end and J loses 4 bases; junction bases beyond the gene matches: 5.